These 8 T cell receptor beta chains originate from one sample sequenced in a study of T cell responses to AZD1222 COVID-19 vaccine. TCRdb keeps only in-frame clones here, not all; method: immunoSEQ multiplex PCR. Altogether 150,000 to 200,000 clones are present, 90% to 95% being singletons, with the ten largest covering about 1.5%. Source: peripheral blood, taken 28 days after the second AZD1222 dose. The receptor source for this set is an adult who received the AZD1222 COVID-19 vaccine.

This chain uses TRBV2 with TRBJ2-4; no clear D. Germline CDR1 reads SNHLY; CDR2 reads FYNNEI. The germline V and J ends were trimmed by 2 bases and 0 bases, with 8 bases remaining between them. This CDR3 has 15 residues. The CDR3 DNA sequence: TGTGCCAGCAGTGAACGTTTACTAGCCAAAAACATTCAGTACTTC. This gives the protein CASSERLLAKNIQYF.

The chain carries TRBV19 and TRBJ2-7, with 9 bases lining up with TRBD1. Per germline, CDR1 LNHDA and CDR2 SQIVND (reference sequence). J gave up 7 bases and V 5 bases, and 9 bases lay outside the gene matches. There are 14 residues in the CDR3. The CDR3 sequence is CASSPRTGVKEQYF. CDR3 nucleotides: TGTGCCAGTAGTCCGAGGACAGGGGTGAAGGAGCAGTACTTC.

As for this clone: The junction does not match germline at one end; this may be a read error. The CDR3 nucleotides read TGTGCCATCAGCTTTTCCGGGACTAGCGGGGGGTATTTC. Protein: CAISFSGTSGGYF. The chain is built from TRBV10-3 and TRBJ2-7, with 15 nucleotides matching TRBD2. Germline-derived CDR1 and CDR2 are ENHRY and SYGVKD. This CDR3 contains 13 residues.

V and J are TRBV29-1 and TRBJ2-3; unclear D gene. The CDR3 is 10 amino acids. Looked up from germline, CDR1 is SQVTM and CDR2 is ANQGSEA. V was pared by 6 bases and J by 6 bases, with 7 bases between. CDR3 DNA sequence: TGCAGCGTACGTAGTGATACGCAGTATTTT. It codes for CSVRSDTQYF.

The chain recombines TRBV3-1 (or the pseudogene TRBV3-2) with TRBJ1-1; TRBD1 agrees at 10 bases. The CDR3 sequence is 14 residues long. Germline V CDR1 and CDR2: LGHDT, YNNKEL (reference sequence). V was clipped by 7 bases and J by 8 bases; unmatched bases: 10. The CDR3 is CASTLGQGRREAFF. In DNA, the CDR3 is TGTGCCAGCACCCTGGGACAGGGGCGGAGGGAAGCTTTCTTT.

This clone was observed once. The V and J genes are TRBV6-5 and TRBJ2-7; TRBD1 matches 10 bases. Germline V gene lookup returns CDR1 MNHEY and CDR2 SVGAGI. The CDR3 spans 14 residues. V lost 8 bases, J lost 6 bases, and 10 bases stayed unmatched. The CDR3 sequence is CASRGTGEVAEQYF. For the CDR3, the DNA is TGTGCCAGCCGAGGGACAGGGGAGGTTGCCGAGCAGTACTTC.

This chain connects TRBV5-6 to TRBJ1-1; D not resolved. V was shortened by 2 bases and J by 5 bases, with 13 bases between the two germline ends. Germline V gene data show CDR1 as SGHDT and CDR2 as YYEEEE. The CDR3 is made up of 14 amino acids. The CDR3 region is CASSFSTARTEAFF. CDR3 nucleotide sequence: TGTGCCAGCAGCTTTAGTACAGCTAGGACTGAAGCTTTCTTT. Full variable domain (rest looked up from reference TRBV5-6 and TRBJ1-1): DAGVTQSPTHLIKTRGQQVTLRCSPKSGHDTVSWYQQALGQGPQFIFQYYEEEERQRGNFPDRFSGHQFPNYSSELNVNALLLGDSALYLCASSFSTARTEAFFGQGTRLTVV.

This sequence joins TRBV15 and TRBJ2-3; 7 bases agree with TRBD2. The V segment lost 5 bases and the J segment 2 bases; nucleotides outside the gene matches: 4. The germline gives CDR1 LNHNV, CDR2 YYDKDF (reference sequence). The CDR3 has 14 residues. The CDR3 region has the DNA TGTGCCACCAGCCGGGACTACAACACAGATACGCAGTATTTT. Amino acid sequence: CATSRDYNTDTQYF.